This TCR beta chain was captured in a study of Graves' ophthalmopathy and Graves' hyperthyroidism. Whole-study context: Researchers obtained peripheral blood at initial diagnosis, before any treatment had begun.

Patients with other autoimmune diseases, uncontrolled infections, pregnancy or lactation were excluded. Clinical symptoms, serum thyroxine, TRAb, thyroid ultrasound and orbital computed tomography were relied on for diagnosis. The PBMCs used were ones drawn from 7.5 to 10 ml of fresh peripheral blood. This clonotype was seen many times. Trimming left V 6 bases short and J 1 base short, with 15 bases between. The CDR3 has 14 residues. The V gene's germline CDR1 is DFQATT and CDR2 SNEGSKA (reference sequence). The authors amplified TCR beta CDR3 regions, and they did so from RNA transcripts for repertoire sequencing. First-round RT-PCR employed HTBI primers, with a second-round multiplex PCR after it. MiXCR, applied by TCRdb to the multiplex PCR reads, yields one record per CDR3 protein. This sample carries a few hundred thousand distinct CDR3 sequences, about 15% of them seen once, and the ten largest clones take 2.4%.

Input material: peripheral blood. The V gene is TRBV20-1, the J gene TRBJ2-5; possibly TRBD2 for D (7 bases). This clonotype originated in an adult woman with stable Graves' hyperthyroidism. The CDR3 DNA follows: TGCAGTGCCCGGAGCGGGACACCCCAAGAGACCCAGTACTTC. Its translation is CSARSGTPQETQYF.